A single sample is the source of the 17 T cell receptor beta chains below, sequenced in a study of cytomegalovirus exposure and HLA in healthy donors. Generated by immunoSEQ multiplex PCR, the TCRdb table keeps only in-frame clones and is missing some. The sample shows more than 100,000 clones, roughly 90% of them seen only once. Sequencing input: PBMCs. These receptors were obtained from a man under 40 in good health and CMV-seronegative.

DNA of the CDR3: TGTGCCAGCAGTTTATCCGCAGTGGCCGAGCAGTACTTC. The encoded protein is CASSLSAVAEQYF. The gene calls are TRBV27 and TRBJ2-7; D call uncertain. The CDR3 runs 13 residues. Trimming stripped 0 bases from V and 6 bases from J, with 9 bases between. Looked up from germline, CDR1 is MNHEY and CDR2 is SMNVEV (reference sequence).

The chain employs TRBV10-2 and TRBJ1-6; TRBD1 might be the D (6 bases). V was trimmed by 8 bases and J by 7 bases, leaving 12 bases between them. Germline V gene sequence: CDR1 WSHSY, CDR2 SAAADI. The CDR3 runs to 13 residues. As DNA, the CDR3 is TGCGCCAGCCAACAGGGAAACAATTCACCCCTCCACTTT. This codes for CASQQGNNSPLHF.

About this clone itself: One junction end does not reproduce the germline sequence, and a read error may be involved. V is TRBV7-9 and J is TRBJ1-1; D is unclear. CDR3 length: 14 residues. Germline V gives CDR1 SEHNR, CDR2 FQNEAQ (reference sequence). Here the CDR3 DNA reads TGTGCCAGCAGCTTAGTCTGGAGTAAACCCGGGTTGTCTTTT. Protein: CASSLVWSKPGLSF.

DNA for the CDR3: TGTGCCAGCAGCGTTAAGTCGTTCTATGGTGAGCAGTTCTTC. This sequence encodes CASSVKSFYGEQFF. V usage is TRBV5-6 and J usage is TRBJ2-1; D is uncertain. Looked up from germline, CDR1 is SGHDT and CDR2 is YYEEEE. This CDR3 has 14 residues. The germline V and J ends were trimmed by 4 bases and 9 bases, with 17 bases remaining between them.

V gene TRBV12-5 combines with J gene TRBJ2-7; 9 nucleotides agree with TRBD2. The V and J ends lost 4 bases and 1 base, in that order; junction bases with no gene match: 8. There are 16 residues in the CDR3. From germline, CDR1 is LGHNT and CDR2 FRNRAP. The CDR3, as DNA: TGTGCTAGTGGTTCGGGTTTAGCGGGAGCTTCCTACGAGCAGTACTTC. Residues: CASGSGLAGASYEQYF.

The sample holds a few counts of this clone. This chain uses TRBV10-3 with TRBJ1-2; D is unresolved. The CDR3 contains 12 residues. Germline V lookup: CDR1 ENHRY, CDR2 SYGVKD. Trimming pared 8 bases from V and 4 bases from J, leaving 11 bases between. CDR3 sequence reads: CAIPGTGYGYTF. Written as DNA, the CDR3 is TGTGCCATCCCGGGAACTGGCTATGGCTACACCTTC.

By share of the sample, this clone is medium-sized. The rearrangement uses TRBV6-4 and TRBJ2-3; 7 bases line up with TRBD2. Germline CDR1 MRHNA, CDR2 SNTAGT. The CDR3 sequence is 13 residues long. V was pared by 3 bases and J by 3 bases, with 0 bases of the junction left unmatched. CDR3 protein: CASSERETDTQYF. The CDR3 DNA reads TGTGCCAGCAGTGAGCGGGAGACAGATACGCAGTATTTT.

CDR3 nucleotide sequence: TGTGCCAGCAGCCGGGCCGCAGCGGGATCCGGGGAGCTGTTTTTT. Protein: CASSRAAAGSGELFF. The V call is TRBV11-3, the J call TRBJ2-2; 7 nucleotides line up with TRBD2. The CDR3 consists of 15 residues. The V gene's germline CDR1 is SGHNT and CDR2 YENEEA. Trimming cost V 5 bases and J 6 bases; bases outside gene matches: 9.

The chain has TRBV19 and TRBJ1-1; 7 nucleotides agree with TRBD1. This CDR3 region has 14 residues. Unmatched junction bases numbered 7, after V lost 7 bases and J lost 2 bases. Looked up from germline, CDR1 is LNHDA and CDR2 is SQIVND (reference sequence). CDR3 coding DNA: TGTGCCAGTAAAAGGGGACAGAGTAACACTGAAGCTTTCTTT. As protein: CASKRGQSNTEAFF. Full variable domain (outside the CDR3, taken from reference TRBV19 and TRBJ1-1): DGGITQSPKYLFRKEGQNVTLSCEQNLNHDAMYWYRQDPGQGLRLIYYSQIVNDFQKGDIAEGYSVSREKKESFPLTVTSAQKNPTAFYLCASKRGQSNTEAFFGQGTRLTVV.

The V call is TRBV7-9, the J call TRBJ2-3; perhaps TRBD2 as D (5 bases). Trimming pared 7 bases from V and 1 base from J, leaving 21 bases between. Germline-derived CDR1 and CDR2 are SEHNR and FQNEAQ (reference sequence). This CDR3 is 17 amino acids long. The CDR3 here is CASTPQAVSGGTDTQYF. The CDR3 DNA follows: TGTGCCAGCACCCCCCAGGCGGTCTCCGGGGGCACAGATACGCAGTATTTT. Variable domain in full (rest from reference TRBV7-9 and TRBJ2-3): DTGVSQNPRHKITKRGQNVTFRCDPISEHNRLYWYRQTLGQGPEFLTYFQNEAQLEKSRLLSDRFSAERPKGSFSTLEIQRTEQGDSAMYLCASTPQAVSGGTDTQYFGPGTRLTVL.

The CDR3 loop reads CAITSSGELFF. DNA for the CDR3: TGTGCCATCACGTCGTCCGGGGAGCTGTTTTTT. The chain couples TRBV10-3 to TRBJ2-2; D remains ambiguous. Germline V CDR1 and CDR2: ENHRY, SYGVKD. CDR3 length: 11 amino acids. Between the trimmed V and J ends, which lost 7 bases and 6 bases, there was a span of 6 bases.

The chain joins TRBV11-1 to TRBJ2-5; maybe TRBD2 (6 bases). The CDR3 extends over 14 amino acids. The V gene's germline CDR1 is SGHAT and CDR2 FQDESV (reference sequence). V lost 3 bases and J lost 3, with 11 bases in between. In nucleotides, the CDR3 is TGTGCCAGCAGCTTCGGGGGACCAGAAGAGACCCAGTACTTC. As protein: CASSFGGPEETQYF.

This clone came up a few times. The chain has TRBV5-1 and TRBJ2-3; 8 nucleotides match TRBD1. The V gene end was trimmed by 6 bases and the J gene end by 1 base; junction bases not matched to a gene: 4. CDR1 is SGHRS and CDR2 is YFSETQ in the germline V gene. The CDR3 extends over 14 amino acids. DNA of the CDR3: TGCGCCAGCACCCCGGGACAGGGCACAGATACGCAGTATTTT. Residues: CASTPGQGTDTQYF.

The CDR3, as DNA: TGCAGCGCAGATCTGCATAGTACAGAAGCAGAGACCCAGTACTTC. Translated: CSADLHSTEAETQYF. The V and J genes are TRBV29-1 and TRBJ2-5; D gene unclear. Germline CDR1 is SQVTM and CDR2 is ANQGSEA. The germline V and J ends were trimmed by 7 bases and 4 bases, with 22 bases remaining between them. This CDR3 comprises 15 residues.

J is TRBJ1-1 and V is TRBV10-3; no reliable D call. This CDR3 spans 18 amino acids. Germline V gene sequence: CDR1 ENHRY, CDR2 SYGVKD. V dropped 0 bases and J dropped 0 bases, with 17 bases sitting between them. The CDR3 nucleotides are TGTGCCATCAGTGAGTCGGATTTCCGACATAACATGAACACTGAAGCTTTCTTT. This gives the protein CAISESDFRHNMNTEAFF.

The CDR3 DNA reads as TGCAGCGTCGCAAGGGACAATCGGGAGCAGTACTTC. It translates to CSVARDNREQYF. The gene calls are TRBV29-1 and TRBJ2-7, with D perhaps matching TRBD1 (6 bases). V shed 6 bases and J shed 7 bases, with 16 bases lying between them. The CDR3 extends over 12 amino acids. Per the germline V gene, CDR1 is SQVTM and CDR2 is ANQGSEA.

The chain has TRBV4-1 and TRBJ2-7, with 10 bases that match TRBD2. The germline V gene encodes CDR1 MGHRA and CDR2 YSYEKL. The J segment lost 3 bases and the V segment lost 5 bases, leaving 10 bases of the junction unmatched. This CDR3 has 16 amino acids. CDR3 DNA: TGCGCCAGCAGCAATAGACTAGCGGGCGACCTCTACGAGCAGTACTTC. Amino acids: CASSNRLAGDLYEQYF.